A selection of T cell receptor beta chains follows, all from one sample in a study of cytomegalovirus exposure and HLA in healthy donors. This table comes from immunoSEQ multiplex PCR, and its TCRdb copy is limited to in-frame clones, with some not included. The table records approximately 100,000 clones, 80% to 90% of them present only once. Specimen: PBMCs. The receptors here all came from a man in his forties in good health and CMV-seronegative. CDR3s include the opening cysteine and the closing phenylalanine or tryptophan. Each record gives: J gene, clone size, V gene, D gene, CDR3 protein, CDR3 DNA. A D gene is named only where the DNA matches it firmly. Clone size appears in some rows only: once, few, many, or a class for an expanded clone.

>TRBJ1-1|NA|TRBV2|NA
CASLGGATEAFF
TGTGCCAGCCTCGGGGGGGCCACTGAAGCTTTCTTT
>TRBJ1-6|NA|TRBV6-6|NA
CASSYAAENSPLHF
TGTGCCAGCAGTTACGCGGCAGAAAATTCACCCCTCCACTTT
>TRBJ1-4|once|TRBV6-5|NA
CASTSSPAGGKLFF
TGTGCCAGCACCTCCAGCCCGGCGGGTGGAAAACTGTTTTTT
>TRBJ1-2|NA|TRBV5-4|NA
CASTHNRDSYGYTF
TGTGCCAGCACCCATAACAGGGATTCTTATGGCTACACCTTC
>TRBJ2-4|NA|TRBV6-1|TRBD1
CASSVGTGGAGAKNIQYF
TGTGCCAGCAGTGTGGGGACAGGGGGCGCCGGGGCCAAAAACATTCAGTACTTC
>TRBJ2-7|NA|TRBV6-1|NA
CASSEKEGPQWCF
TGTGCCAGCAGTGAAAAGGAGGGCCCCCAGTGGTGTTTC
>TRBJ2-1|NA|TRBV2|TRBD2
CASLAGGRHEQFF
TGTGCCAGTTTAGCGGGGGGTCGGCATGAGCAGTTCTTC
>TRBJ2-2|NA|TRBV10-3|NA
CAITTAGTPNTGELFF
TGTGCCATCACCACCGCCGGGACACCGAACACCGGGGAGCTGTTTTTT
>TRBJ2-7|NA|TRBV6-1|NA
CASTTPGYEQYF
TGTGCCAGCACCACGCCGGGTTACGAGCAGTACTTC
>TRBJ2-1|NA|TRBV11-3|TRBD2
CASSLGGGGYNEQFF
TGTGCCAGCAGCTTGGGCGGGGGGGGATACAATGAGCAGTTCTTC
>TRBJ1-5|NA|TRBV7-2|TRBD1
CASGGGDRGVQPQHF
TGTGCCAGCGGAGGAGGGGACAGGGGTGTTCAGCCCCAGCATTTT
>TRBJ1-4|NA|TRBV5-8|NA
CASSLLGLMDEKLFF
TGTGCCAGCAGCTTGCTGGGCTTGATGGATGAAAAACTGTTTTTT
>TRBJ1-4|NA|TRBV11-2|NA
CASRLIGGNEKLFF
TGTGCCAGCAGACTGATAGGGGGAAATGAAAAACTGTTTTTT
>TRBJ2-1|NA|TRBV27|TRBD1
CASSLDRGYNNEQFF
TGTGCCAGCAGCTTGGACAGGGGTTATAACAATGAGCAGTTCTTC
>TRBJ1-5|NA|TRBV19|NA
CASSIEGRVNQPQHF
TGTGCCAGTAGTATAGAGGGCAGGGTAAATCAGCCCCAGCATTTT
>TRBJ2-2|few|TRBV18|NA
CASSPTLGGELFF
TGTGCCAGCTCACCGACTCTGGGCGGGGAGCTGTTTTTT
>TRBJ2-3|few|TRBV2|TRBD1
CASSESLPGTGVGTQYF
TGTGCCAGCAGTGAATCTTTGCCCGGGACAGGGGTAGGCACGCAGTATTTT
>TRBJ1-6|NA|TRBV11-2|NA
CASSLVGEGISPLHF
TGTGCCAGCAGCTTAGTGGGAGAGGGAATTTCACCCCTCCACTTT
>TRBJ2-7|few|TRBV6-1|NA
CASSLESGYEQYF
TGTGCCAGCAGCCTTGAATCGGGCTACGAGCAGTACTTC
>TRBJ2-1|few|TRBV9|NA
CASRSTGIDEQFF
TGTGCCAGCAGGTCTACAGGGATCGATGAGCAGTTCTTC
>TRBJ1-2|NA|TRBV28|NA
CASSSPEGTPYGYTF
TGTGCCAGCAGTTCACCCGAAGGGACACCCTATGGCTACACCTTC
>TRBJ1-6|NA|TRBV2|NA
CASTTGPNSPLHF
TGTGCCAGCACCACAGGGCCTAATTCACCCCTCCACTTT
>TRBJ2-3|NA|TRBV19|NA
CASHRDSTDTQYF
TGTGCCAGTCACCGGGACTCCACAGATACGCAGTATTTT
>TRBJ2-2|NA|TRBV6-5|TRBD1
CASSHGQANTGELFF
TGTGCCAGCAGTCATGGACAGGCGAACACCGGGGAGCTGTTTTTT
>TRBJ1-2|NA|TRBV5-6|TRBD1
CASSNWDRGPGYTF
TGTGCCAGCAGCAACTGGGACAGGGGGCCTGGCTACACCTTC
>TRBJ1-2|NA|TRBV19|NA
CASSDRQIYGYTF
TGTGCCAGTAGTGATCGACAAATCTATGGCTACACCTTC
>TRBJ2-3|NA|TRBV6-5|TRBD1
CASSRGTDTQYF
TGTGCCAGCAGCAGGGGGACAGATACGCAGTATTTT
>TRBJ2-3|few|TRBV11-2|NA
CASSSFSDTQYF
TGTGCCAGCAGCTCTTTTTCAGATACGCAGTATTTT
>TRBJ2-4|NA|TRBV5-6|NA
CASSYRQAGKNIQYF
TGTGCCAGCAGCTATAGGCAGGCGGGCAAAAACATTCAGTACTTC
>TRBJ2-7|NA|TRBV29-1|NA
CSVEESGYTYEQYF
TGCAGCGTTGAAGAGTCAGGGTACACCTACGAGCAGTACTTC
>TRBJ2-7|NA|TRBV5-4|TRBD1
CASSPGQGSYEQYF
TGTGCCAGCAGCCCGGGACAGGGCTCCTACGAGCAGTACTTC
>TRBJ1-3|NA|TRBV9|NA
CASSVLGGDSGNTIYF
TGTGCCAGCAGCGTACTCGGAGGGGACTCTGGAAACACCATATATTTT
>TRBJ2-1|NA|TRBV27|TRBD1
CASSITGTGEYNEQFF
TGTGCCAGCAGTATTACCGGGACAGGGGAGTACAATGAGCAGTTCTTC
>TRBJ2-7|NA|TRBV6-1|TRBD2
CASSELAGDSYEQYF
TGTGCCAGCAGTGAACTAGCGGGTGATTCCTACGAGCAGTACTTC
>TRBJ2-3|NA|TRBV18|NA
CASSYRDTLNTDTQYF
TGTGCCAGCTCTTATCGGGACACATTAAACACAGATACGCAGTATTTT
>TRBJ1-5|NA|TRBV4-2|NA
CASSQDELEGQPQHF
TGTGCCAGCAGCCAAGATGAATTGGAGGGGCAGCCCCAGCATTTT
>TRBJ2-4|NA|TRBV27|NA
CASSWGVKNIQYF
TGTGCCAGCAGTTGGGGGGTCAAAAACATTCAGTACTTC
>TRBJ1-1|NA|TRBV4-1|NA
CASSQDPPVAGRDTEAFF
TGCGCCAGCAGCCAAGACCCCCCTGTGGCGGGGCGGGACACTGAAGCTTTCTTT
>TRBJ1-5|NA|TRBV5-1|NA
CASRPTTGSDNQPQHF
TGCGCCAGCCGGCCGACCACAGGGTCCGACAATCAGCCCCAGCATTTT
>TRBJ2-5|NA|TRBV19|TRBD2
CASKPSGGWETQYF
TGTGCCAGTAAACCTAGCGGGGGGTGGGAGACCCAGTACTTC
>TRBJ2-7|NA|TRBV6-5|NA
CATRGMLYEQYF
TGTGCCACCCGAGGTATGCTTTACGAGCAGTACTTC
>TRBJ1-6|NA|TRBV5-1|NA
CASSPRTDNSPLHF
TGCGCCAGCAGCCCCCGGACTGACAATTCACCCCTCCACTTT
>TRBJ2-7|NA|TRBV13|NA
CASSLPGTSYEQYF
TGTGCCAGCAGCTTACCAGGGACTTCCTACGAGCAGTACTTC
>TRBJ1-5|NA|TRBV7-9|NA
CASSFLGGEPQHF
TGTGCCAGCAGCTTCCTGGGGGGGGAGCCCCAGCATTTT
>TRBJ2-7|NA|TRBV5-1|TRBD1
CASSWTGGNSYEQYF
TGCGCCAGCAGCTGGACAGGGGGCAATTCCTACGAGCAGTACTTC
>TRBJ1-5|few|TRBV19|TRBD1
CASRTGGPPQPQHF
TGTGCCAGTAGAACAGGGGGCCCACCCCAGCCCCAGCATTTT
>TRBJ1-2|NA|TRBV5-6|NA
CASSFDRTDYGYTF
TGTGCCAGCAGCTTCGACAGGACCGACTATGGCTACACCTTC
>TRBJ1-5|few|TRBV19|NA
CASSIGQPQHF
TGTGCCAGTAGTATCGGTCAGCCCCAGCATTTT
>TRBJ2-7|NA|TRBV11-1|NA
CASSPNGLLYEQYF
TGTGCCAGCAGCCCTAATGGCTTACTATACGAGCAGTACTTC
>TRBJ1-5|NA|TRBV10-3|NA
CAISERREEQPQHF
TGTGCCATCAGTGAGAGGCGCGAGGAGCAGCCCCAGCATTTT
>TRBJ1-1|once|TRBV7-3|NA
CASSLWANTEAFF
TGTGCCAGCAGCTTGTGGGCGAACACTGAAGCTTTCTTT
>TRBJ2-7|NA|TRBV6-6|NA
CASSTNYEQYF
TGTGCCAGCAGTACAAACTACGAGCAGTACTTC
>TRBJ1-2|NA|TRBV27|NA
CASSFSGTTYGYTF
TGTGCCAGCAGTTTTTCAGGGACTACCTATGGCTACACCTTC
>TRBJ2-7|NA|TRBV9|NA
CASSSGSEQYF
TGTGCCAGCAGCTCAGGCAGCGAGCAGTACTTC
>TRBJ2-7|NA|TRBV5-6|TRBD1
CASSLGTGAYEQYF
TGTGCCAGCAGCTTGGGGACAGGGGCCTACGAGCAGTACTTC
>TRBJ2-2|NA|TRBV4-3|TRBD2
CASSRLAETTGELFF
TGCGCCAGCAGCCGACTAGCGGAGACGACCGGGGAGCTGTTTTTT
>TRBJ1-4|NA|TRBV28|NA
CANSRRVFEKLFF
TGTGCCAACTCCCGTCGGGTTTTTGAAAAACTGTTTTTT
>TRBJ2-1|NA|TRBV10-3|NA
CAISGGRDLGNEQFF
TGTGCCATCAGTGGAGGCAGGGACTTAGGTAATGAGCAGTTCTTC
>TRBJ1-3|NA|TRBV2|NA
CASSERRVVSGNTIYF
TGTGCCAGCAGTGAGCGTCGGGTAGTCTCTGGAAACACCATATATTTT